This passage covers 6 T cell receptor beta chains from one sample sequenced in a study of T-cell reconstitution after alpha-beta-depleted transplantation in children. Using unique molecular identifiers, the investigators prepared the TCRbeta library. TCRdb re-derived calls from the PCR reads in MiXCR, one entry per CDR3 protein. The sample holds approximately 520,000 distinct CDR3 sequences; more than 9.5% are singletons and the top ten take around 13%. Source: PBMCs, mostly from graft donor cells, taken 180 days after TCRalphabeta/CD19-depleted stem cell transplant. The origin of the receptors is a female patient younger than 10 who had a stem cell transplant for aplastic anemia, so the T cells may come from the graft donor.

The chain couples TRBV12-3 or TRBV12-4 to TRBJ2-7, with D hard to call. The length of the CDR3 is 12 residues. Between the trimmed V and J ends, which lost 3 bases and 8 bases, there was a span of 11 bases. The CDR3 here is CASSFRPEKQYV. DNA for the CDR3: TGTGCCAGCAGTTTCCGGCCCGAGAAGCAGTACGTC.

J is TRBJ2-6 and V is TRBV7-6; D may be TRBD1 (6 bases). The V end was cut by 2 bases, the J end by 2 bases, with 16 bases between. In germline, CDR1 is SGHVS, CDR2 FNYEAQ. This CDR3 is 18 amino acids long. DNA for the CDR3: TGTGCCAGCAGCTTATCGGCTGGGGGCGGTCCTGGGGCCAACGTCCTGACTTTC. It yields the protein CASSLSAGGGPGANVLTF.

The chain couples TRBV19 to TRBJ2-2, with D possibly being TRBD1 (5 bases). The CDR3 loop spans 11 amino acids. In germline, CDR1 is LNHDA, CDR2 SQIVND (reference sequence). Trimming shortened V by 10 bases and J by 6 bases, and 9 bases separated the two germline ends. CDR3 sequence reads: CATKGPGELFF. As DNA, the CDR3 is TGTGCCACTAAGGGGCCCGGGGAGCTGTTTTTT. The entire variable domain, with the rest obtained from reference TRBV19 and TRBJ2-2, is as follows: DGGITQSPKYLFRKEGQNVTLSCEQNLNHDAMYWYRQDPGQGLRLIYYSQIVNDFQKGDIAEGYSVSREKKESFPLTVTSAQKNPTAFYLCATKGPGELFFGEGSRLTVL.

This sequence joins TRBV5-4 and TRBJ2-5; TRBD1 matches at 9 bases. Germline-derived CDR1 and CDR2 are SGHNT and YYREEE (reference sequence). V gave up 4 bases and J gave up 3 bases; unmatched junction bases: 7. The CDR3 sequence is 15 residues long. In DNA, the CDR3 is TGTGCCAGCAGCCCGGACAGGGGTCGGGAAGAGACCCAGTACTTC. It yields the protein CASSPDRGREETQYF.

This clonotype was observed a few times. This sequence joins TRBV5-1 and TRBJ1-5; D might be TRBD1 (6 bases). Between the trimmed V and J ends, which lost 0 bases and 4 bases, there was a span of 8 bases. The germline gives CDR1 SGHRS, CDR2 YFSETQ. This CDR3 is 14 amino acids long. The DNA for the CDR3 is TGCGCCAGCAGCTTGGGGACAGTTAATCAGCCCCAGCATTTT. It yields the protein CASSLGTVNQPQHF.

This clonotype was counted a few times. This chain joins TRBV5-1 and TRBJ2-1, with D possibly TRBD2 on 5 matching bases. The CDR3 is 16 amino acids. CDR1 and CDR2 (germline): SGHRS, YFSETQ. Trimming took off 1 base at V and 1 base at J, with 12 bases between the two ends. CDR3 bases: TGCGCCAGCAGCTTGCCTGGGAGCCGGTCCTACAATGAGCAGTTCTTC. Amino acid sequence: CASSLPGSRSYNEQFF.